These T cell receptor beta chains were read from a single sample in a study of blood T cells in healthy people across ages. A single record per CDR3 protein comes from TCRdb applying MiXCR to the 5' RACE reads. The data show 550,000 to 800,000 distinct CDR3 sequences, with 32% seen just once and 15% held by the top ten. Sequenced material: blood. These receptors all come from an elderly woman in good health. Both conserved end residues are part of each CDR3. The D gene is left open where the match is weak. Only some rows state a clone size, as once, few, many or a class for expanded clones.

j_call: TRBJ1-6; clone_size: few; d_call: TRBD1; v_call: TRBV28; cdr3_nt: TGTGCCACCTTCAGAAGACAGGGGTATTCACCCCTCCACTTT; cdr3_aa: CATFRRQGYSPLHF
j_call: TRBJ2-3; clone_size: .; d_call: TRBD2; v_call: TRBV20-1; cdr3_nt: TGCAGTGCTAGGGCCGGACTAGCGGGTGGCACAGATACGCAGTATTTT; cdr3_aa: CSARAGLAGGTDTQYF
j_call: TRBJ2-3; clone_size: many; d_call: TRBD2; v_call: TRBV7-9; cdr3_nt: TGTGCCAGCAGCCAGTCTACTAGCGGGGGGACAGATACGCAGTATTTT; cdr3_aa: CASSQSTSGGTDTQYF
j_call: TRBJ2-7; clone_size: .; d_call: .; v_call: TRBV7-2; cdr3_nt: TGTGCCAGCAGCTTTAAAGCGGGCGGCCCCTACGAGCAGTACTTC; cdr3_aa: CASSFKAGGPYEQYF
j_call: TRBJ2-4; clone_size: many; d_call: .; v_call: TRBV6-5; cdr3_nt: TGTGCCAGCAAGCAGGGAGAGGGAAACATTCAGTACTTC; cdr3_aa: CASKQGEGNIQYF
j_call: TRBJ1-6; clone_size: few; d_call: .; v_call: TRBV4-3; cdr3_nt: TGCGCCAGCAGCCAAGGGAGGGGACCCCTCCACTTT; cdr3_aa: CASSQGRGPLHF
j_call: TRBJ1-2; clone_size: few; d_call: .; v_call: TRBV11-2; cdr3_nt: TGTGCCAGCAGCTTAGGGGCAGAGTCCTATGGCTACACCTTC; cdr3_aa: CASSLGAESYGYTF
j_call: TRBJ2-3; clone_size: .; d_call: .; v_call: TRBV5-1; cdr3_nt: TGCACCAGCAGCTTGGACATAGGCACAGATACGCAGTATTTT; cdr3_aa: CTSSLDIGTDTQYF
j_call: TRBJ2-1; clone_size: .; d_call: TRBD1; v_call: TRBV12-3/TRBV12-4; cdr3_nt: TGTGCCAGCAGTCCCCGACAGGGGCAAAATGAGCAGTTCTTC; cdr3_aa: CASSPRQGQNEQFF
j_call: TRBJ1-4; clone_size: few; d_call: .; v_call: TRBV5-5; cdr3_nt: TGTGCCAGCAGCTTGGGGTCGGGCCGAGAGGAAAAACTGTTTTTT; cdr3_aa: CASSLGSGREEKLFF
j_call: TRBJ2-5; clone_size: .; d_call: .; v_call: TRBV6-1; cdr3_nt: TGTGCCAGCCTAGGACGTCTCTCGGCGACCCAGTACTTC; cdr3_aa: CASLGRLSATQYF
j_call: TRBJ2-5; clone_size: .; d_call: .; v_call: TRBV27; cdr3_nt: .; cdr3_aa: CASSTSYQETQYF
j_call: TRBJ1-2; clone_size: .; d_call: .; v_call: TRBV7-2; cdr3_nt: TGTGCCAGCAGCTTAGTGGGGGACGGCGGCTACACCTTC; cdr3_aa: CASSLVGDGGYTF
j_call: TRBJ2-7; clone_size: .; d_call: .; v_call: TRBV28; cdr3_nt: TGTGCCGGCAGTTTCGATCGAGGGGGATACGAGCAGTACTTC; cdr3_aa: CAGSFDRGGYEQYF
j_call: TRBJ2-2; clone_size: .; d_call: .; v_call: TRBV27; cdr3_nt: TGTGCCAGCAGCACGGACAGAGCGAACACCGGGGAGCTGTTTTTT; cdr3_aa: CASSTDRANTGELFF
j_call: TRBJ1-1; clone_size: .; d_call: .; v_call: TRBV7-2; cdr3_nt: TGTGCCAGCAGCTTAGGGGGGGTCCGCAGAAACACTGAAGCTTTCTTT; cdr3_aa: CASSLGGVRRNTEAFF
j_call: TRBJ1-1; clone_size: .; d_call: .; v_call: TRBV29-1; cdr3_nt: TGCAGCGTTGATGGGGCTAGCCAGGGCGCTGAAGCTTTCTTT; cdr3_aa: CSVDGASQGAEAFF
j_call: TRBJ1-1; clone_size: .; d_call: TRBD1; v_call: TRBV5-6; cdr3_nt: TGTGCCAGCACCTCAGGGACAGGGGGTGGCACTGAAGCTTTCTTT; cdr3_aa: CASTSGTGGGTEAFF
j_call: TRBJ1-1; clone_size: few; d_call: TRBD1; v_call: TRBV28; cdr3_nt: TGTGCCAGCAGTTCCCACGGACAGGGAAACACTGAAGCTTTCTTT; cdr3_aa: CASSSHGQGNTEAFF
j_call: TRBJ2-1; clone_size: .; d_call: .; v_call: TRBV6-5; cdr3_nt: TGTGCCAGCAGTTATTTTTGGGTGGAGGGGGCCAGATACAATGAGCAGTTCTTC; cdr3_aa: CASSYFWVEGARYNEQFF
j_call: TRBJ1-2; clone_size: many; d_call: TRBD1; v_call: TRBV18; cdr3_nt: TGTGCCAGCTCACCCCGGCTACAGGGGGAGGTCGGTGGCTACACCTTC; cdr3_aa: CASSPRLQGEVGGYTF
j_call: TRBJ2-1; clone_size: .; d_call: .; v_call: TRBV20-1; cdr3_nt: TGCAGTGCTAGAGACTTGGCCATGGGTAAATACAATGAGCAGTTCTTC; cdr3_aa: CSARDLAMGKYNEQFF
j_call: TRBJ2-3; clone_size: .; d_call: .; v_call: TRBV9; cdr3_nt: TGTGCCAGCCCTACCCTTGGTACGCAGTATTTT; cdr3_aa: CASPTLGTQYF
j_call: TRBJ1-4; clone_size: few; d_call: .; v_call: TRBV6-1; cdr3_nt: TGTGCCAGCAGTGTGGTCGGGAGCAGCAGTGAAAAACTGTTTTTT; cdr3_aa: CASSVVGSSSEKLFF
j_call: TRBJ1-2; clone_size: .; d_call: TRBD1; v_call: TRBV5-1; cdr3_nt: TGCGTCAGCAGCGGCGGGACAGGGTCTAACTATGGCTACACCTTC; cdr3_aa: CVSSGGTGSNYGYTF
j_call: TRBJ1-2; clone_size: .; d_call: .; v_call: TRBV7-2; cdr3_nt: TGTGCCAGCAGCTTAGATACGGAGTATGGCTACACCTTC; cdr3_aa: CASSLDTEYGYTF
j_call: TRBJ2-1; clone_size: .; d_call: TRBD2; v_call: TRBV7-2; cdr3_nt: TGTGCCAGCAGCCCCGGACCAGCGGGGGTTAATGAGCAGTTCTTC; cdr3_aa: CASSPGPAGVNEQFF
j_call: TRBJ2-1; clone_size: many; d_call: TRBD2; v_call: TRBV27; cdr3_nt: TGTGCCAGCAGTTTTCGGTTCCTAGCGGGGGGATCAAATGAGCAGTTCTTC; cdr3_aa: CASSFRFLAGGSNEQFF